The TCR beta chain under discussion was sequenced for a study of vaccination and CD4 T cells after COVID-19. Researchers used the Oncomine TCR Beta short-read assay to sequence DNA from cultured CD4+ T cells. TCRdb ran MiXCR on the PCR reads and lists one entry per CDR3 protein. The table has 8,000 to 9,000 distinct CDR3 sequences, about 59% seen once. Trimming took off 1 base at V and 5 bases at J, with 9 bases between the two ends. Germline assignment: CDR1 SGHTA and CDR2 FQGNSA. The CDR3 runs to 13 residues. Documented treatment: approximately nine-day PBMC culture with coronavirus spike peptide pools or control peptides (ViraFEST assay). Concerning this clonotype: Antigen specificity is unknown.

V gene TRBV7-2 combines with J gene TRBJ2-7, with a weak D call TRBD2 (5 bases). Sequencing input: CD4+ T cells from blood, cultured in vitro. This receptor was obtained from a human donor who had recovered from COVID-19. The CDR3 spells CASSLVTRDEQYF. The CDR3 coding sequence is TGTGCCAGCAGCTTAGTAACTAGAGACGAGCAGTACTTC. The full variable domain, in which reference TRBV7-2 and TRBJ2-7 provide the parts outside the CDR3, is GAGVSQSPSNKVTEKGKDVELRCDPISGHTALYWYRQSLGQGLEFLIYFQGNSAPDKSGLPSDRFSAERTGGSVSTLTIQRTQQEDSAVYLCASSLVTRDEQYFGPGTRLTVT.